This T cell receptor beta chain emerged from a study of blood T cell repertoires in COVID-19. Study information: There were acute and convalescent COVID-19 samples, and they came from the United States, Italy and Spain. The cDNA or gDNA used as material had been derived from T cells, B-cell-depleted T cells, or PBMCs.

TCRdb's copy holds only in-frame clones and misses some; the assay was immunoSEQ multiplex PCR. The table shows 300,000 to 400,000 clones, with more than 75% occurring only once. The CDR3 is 13 residues long. V was pared by 4 bases and J by 4 bases, with 9 bases between. CDR1 and CDR2 from the germline V gene are LNHNV and YYDKDF (reference sequence). The sample was peripheral blood. J is TRBJ2-3 and V is TRBV15; possible D gene TRBD2, 5 bases. The clonotype was recovered from a woman aged 55-70 years with COVID-19, enrolled during active disease. CDR3 sequence (DNA): TGTGCCACCAGCAACCGGGGTCCAGATACGCAGTATTTT. It encodes CATSNRGPDTQYF.